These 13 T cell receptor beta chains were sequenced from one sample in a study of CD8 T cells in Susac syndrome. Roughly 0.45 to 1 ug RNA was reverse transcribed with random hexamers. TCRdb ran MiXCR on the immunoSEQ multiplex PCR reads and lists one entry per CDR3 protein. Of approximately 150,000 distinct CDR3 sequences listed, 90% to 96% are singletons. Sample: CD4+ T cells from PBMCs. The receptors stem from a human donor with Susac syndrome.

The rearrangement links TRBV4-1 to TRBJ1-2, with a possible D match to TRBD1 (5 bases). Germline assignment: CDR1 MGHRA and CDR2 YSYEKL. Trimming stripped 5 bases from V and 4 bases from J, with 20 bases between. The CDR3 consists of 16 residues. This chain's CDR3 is CASSAPGRPSGYGYTF. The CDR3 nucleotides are TGCGCCAGCAGCGCACCGGGACGGCCGTCTGGCTATGGCTACACCTTC.

As DNA, the CDR3 is TGCAGTGCTCCACCGGGACCAGAGTACGAGCAGTACTTC. Amino acids: CSAPPGPEYEQYF. V is TRBV20-1 and J is TRBJ2-7; D is perhaps TRBD1 or TRBD2 (5 bases each). Germline CDR1 is DFQATT and CDR2 is SNEGSKA (reference sequence). V lost 5 bases and J 4 bases, leaving 15 bases between the germline ends. This CDR3 is 13 amino acids long.

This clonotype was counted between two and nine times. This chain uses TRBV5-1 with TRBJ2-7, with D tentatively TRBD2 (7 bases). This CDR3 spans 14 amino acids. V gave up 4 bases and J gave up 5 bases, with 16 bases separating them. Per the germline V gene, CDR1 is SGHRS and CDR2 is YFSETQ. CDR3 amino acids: CASSLGGAFNEQYF. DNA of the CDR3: TGCGCCAGCAGCCTTGGGGGGGCCTTTAACGAGCAGTACTTC.

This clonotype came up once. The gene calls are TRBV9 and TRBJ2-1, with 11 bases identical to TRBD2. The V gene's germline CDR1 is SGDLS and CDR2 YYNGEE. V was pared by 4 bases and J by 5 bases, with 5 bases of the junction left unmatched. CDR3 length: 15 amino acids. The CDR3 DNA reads TGTGCCAGCAGCCTAGGGACTAGCGGCGACAATGAGCAGTTCTTC. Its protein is CASSLGTSGDNEQFF.

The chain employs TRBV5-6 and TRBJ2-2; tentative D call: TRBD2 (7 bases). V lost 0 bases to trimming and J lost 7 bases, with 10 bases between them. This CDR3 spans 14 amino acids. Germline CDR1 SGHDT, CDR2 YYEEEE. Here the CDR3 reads CASSLAGGIGELFF. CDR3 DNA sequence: TGTGCCAGCAGCTTGGCGGGGGGCATCGGGGAGCTGTTTTTT.

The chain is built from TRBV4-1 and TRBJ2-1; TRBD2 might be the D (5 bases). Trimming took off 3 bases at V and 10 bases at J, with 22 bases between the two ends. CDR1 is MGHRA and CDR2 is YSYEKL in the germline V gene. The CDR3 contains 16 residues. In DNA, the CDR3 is TGCGCCAGCAGCCACCCGGGAAAAGCCAAGGGCGGGGAGCAGTTCTTC. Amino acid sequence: CASSHPGKAKGGEQFF.

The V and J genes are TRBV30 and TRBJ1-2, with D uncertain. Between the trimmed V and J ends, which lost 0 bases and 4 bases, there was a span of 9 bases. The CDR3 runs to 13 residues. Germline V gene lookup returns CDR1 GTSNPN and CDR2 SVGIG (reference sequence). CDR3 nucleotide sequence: TGTGCCTGGAGTGTACCGCTCATCTATGGCTACACCTTC. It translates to CAWSVPLIYGYTF.

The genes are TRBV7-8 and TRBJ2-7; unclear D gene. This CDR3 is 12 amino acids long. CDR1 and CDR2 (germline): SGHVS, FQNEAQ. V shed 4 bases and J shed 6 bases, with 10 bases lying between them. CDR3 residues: CASSSASLEQYF. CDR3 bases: TGTGCCAGCAGCTCCGCTTCACTCGAGCAGTACTTC. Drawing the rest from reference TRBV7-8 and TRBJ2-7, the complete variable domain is GAGVSQSPRYKVAKRGQDVALRCDPISGHVSLFWYQQALGQGPEFLTYFQNEAQLDKSGLPSDRFFAERPEGSVSTLKIQRTQQEDSAVYLCASSSASLEQYFGPGTRLTVT.

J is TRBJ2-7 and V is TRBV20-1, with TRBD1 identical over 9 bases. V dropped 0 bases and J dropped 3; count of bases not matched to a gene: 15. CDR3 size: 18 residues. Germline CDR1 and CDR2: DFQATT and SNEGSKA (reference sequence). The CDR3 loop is CSARDDDPGTGGIYEQYF. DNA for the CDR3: TGCAGTGCTAGAGACGACGACCCGGGTACAGGGGGCATCTACGAGCAGTACTTC.

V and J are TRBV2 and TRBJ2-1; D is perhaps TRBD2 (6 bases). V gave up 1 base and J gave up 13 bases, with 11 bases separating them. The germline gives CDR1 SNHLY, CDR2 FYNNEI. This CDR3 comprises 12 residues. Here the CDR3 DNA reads TGTGCCAGCAGTGAAGTGTCCGGGAGACAGTTCTTC. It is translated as CASSEVSGRQFF.

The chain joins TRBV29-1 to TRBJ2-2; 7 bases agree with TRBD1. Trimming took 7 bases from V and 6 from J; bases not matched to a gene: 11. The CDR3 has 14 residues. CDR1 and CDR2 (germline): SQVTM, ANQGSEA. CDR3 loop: CSGQGTVGAGELFF. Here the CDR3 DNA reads TGCAGCGGACAGGGAACGGTAGGGGCCGGGGAGCTGTTTTTT.

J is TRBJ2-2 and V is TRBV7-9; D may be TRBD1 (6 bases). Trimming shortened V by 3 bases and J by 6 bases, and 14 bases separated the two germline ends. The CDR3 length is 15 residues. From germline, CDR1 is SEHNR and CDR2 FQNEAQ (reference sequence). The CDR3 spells CASSLTRDIAGELFF. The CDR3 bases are TGTGCCAGCAGCTTGACACGGGACATTGCCGGGGAGCTGTTTTTT.

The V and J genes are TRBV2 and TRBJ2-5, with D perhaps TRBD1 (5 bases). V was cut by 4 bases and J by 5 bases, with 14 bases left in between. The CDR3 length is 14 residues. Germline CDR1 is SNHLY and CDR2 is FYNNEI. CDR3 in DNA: TGTGCCAGCAGTGTGGGTGGGGCCCGGGAGACCCAGTACTTC. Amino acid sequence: CASSVGGARETQYF.